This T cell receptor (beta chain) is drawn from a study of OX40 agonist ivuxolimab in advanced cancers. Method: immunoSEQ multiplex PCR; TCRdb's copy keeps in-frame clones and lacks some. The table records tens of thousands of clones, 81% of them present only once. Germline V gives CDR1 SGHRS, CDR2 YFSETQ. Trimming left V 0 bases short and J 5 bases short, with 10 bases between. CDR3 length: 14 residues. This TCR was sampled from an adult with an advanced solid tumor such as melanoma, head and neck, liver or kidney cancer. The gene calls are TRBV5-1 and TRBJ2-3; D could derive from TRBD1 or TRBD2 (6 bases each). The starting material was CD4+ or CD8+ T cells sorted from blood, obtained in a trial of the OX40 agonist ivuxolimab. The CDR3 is CASSLEGGEDTQYF. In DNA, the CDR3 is TGCGCCAGCAGCTTGGAGGGGGGCGAAGATACGCAGTATTTT.